This entry features one T cell receptor (beta chain) sequence. This specimen comes from a study of shared clonotypes between healthy human individuals. Sequencing was at deep level. Each replicate PCR on the sorted subsets used roughly 210 ng DNA (around 31,000 T cell genomes). Authors' methods: Owing to the provision of junction-only sequences devoid of quality scores by immunoSEQ, filtering differed. Clones were sequenced by immunoSEQ multiplex PCR, and TCRdb holds only the in-frame ones, with some missing. V and J calls and clone size are given by that table; D and trimming were obtained from the DNA. The sample has millions of clones; about 92% are singletons. CD4+ cell separation produced CD45RA+ naive and CD45RA-negative memory subsets. Trimming left V 7 bases short and J 3 bases short, with 17 bases between. This CDR3 region has 14 residues. Germline-derived CDR1 and CDR2 are SGHRS and YFSETQ.

Sequencing was performed on naive CD4+ T cells from PBMCs. The subset: CD45RA+ positively selected. The chain carries TRBV5-1 and TRBJ2-7; D assignment may be TRBD1 or TRBD2 (5 bases each). The source of this sequence is a man aged 18 to 30 in good health. Some clones in this sample may be carry-over from other donors' samples. CDR3 coding DNA: TGCGCCAGCGGATGGCAGGGAGTTGACTACGAGCAGTACTTC. Protein product: CASGWQGVDYEQYF.